This T cell receptor beta chain was sequenced for a study of shared clonotypes between healthy human individuals. About this clone itself: Its antigen is undetermined.

The protocol was immunoSEQ multiplex PCR, while the TCRdb copy is restricted to in-frame clones and leaves out a portion. The data contain 2 million to 3 million clones, 90% to 95% of them seen just once; the ten biggest clones take up about 0.13%. Study-wide findings and caveats: The study generally estimated greater richness for naive than memory subsets.

The source material was naive CD4+ T cells sorted from blood. Subset defined: CD45RA+ positively selected. This TCR came from a man between 18 and 29 years old in good health.

The CDR3 protein is CASSLGIRGNQPQHF. CDR3 nucleotide sequence: TGTGCCAGCAGCTTGGGTATTAGGGGCAATCAGCCCCAGCATTTT. The V call is TRBV5-6, the J call TRBJ1-5, with no clear D. V lost 0 bases, J lost 2 bases, and 9 bases lay in between. Germline V CDR1 and CDR2: SGHDT, YYEEEE. The CDR3 runs to 15 residues.